This T cell receptor beta chain was identified in a study of cytomegalovirus exposure and HLA in healthy donors. About the study: The same platform was used for the roughly 120 validation repertoires as for the roughly 700 first-cohort repertoires, as reported in a later analysis.

As concerns this clone: What it binds is unknown.

Libraries were prepared by immunoSEQ multiplex PCR; TCRdb keeps only in-frame clonotypes and omits some of them. The sample consists of 150,000 to 200,000 clones, 86% of them appearing once. Study findings and constraints: Most TCR sequences were uncommon, yet certain public TCRs appeared in many donors. In vitro confirmation showed three CMV-associated chains to be CMV antigen specific. It was 164 TCR beta chains that were listed as cytomegalovirus-associated.

Trimming pared 0 bases from V and 3 bases from J, leaving 15 bases between. CDR1 SGDLS and CDR2 YYNGEE come from the germline V gene. This CDR3 comprises 16 residues. This receptor was taken from a woman aged 18 to 35 in good health and CMV-seronegative. Sequencing used PBMCs. This chain uses TRBV9 with TRBJ1-1; tentatively, D is TRBD1 (5 bases). CDR3 region: CASSVGPTGGYTEAFF. The CDR3 nucleotides read TGTGCCAGCAGCGTAGGGCCTACCGGGGGATACACTGAAGCTTTCTTT. The complete variable domain, with remaining parts taken from reference TRBV9 and TRBJ1-1, reads DSGVTQTPKHLITATGQRVTLRCSPRSGDLSVYWYQQSLDQGLQFLIQYYNGEERAKGNILERFSAQQFPDLHSELNLSSLELGDSALYFCASSVGPTGGYTEAFFGQGTRLTVV.